What follows are 15 T cell receptor beta chains derived from one specimen sequenced in a study of long-term antiretroviral therapy in people with HIV (dated by TCRdb to 2021 to 2024). The immunoSEQ hsTCRB v3.0 assay was used at survey level resolution to sequence the TRB variable region. Held by TCRdb, this immuneACCESS table contains in-frame sequences only and omits some clones. Under half of the omission traces to an unresolved V gene where checked; the cause of the rest is unknown. The sample table holds some 31,000 clones, of which about 96% were seen once. The ten top clones hold 6.5% to 10% of the sample. The input for sequencing was unsorted PBMCs, taken 5.3 years after starting antiretroviral therapy. The source of these receptors is a man aged 25 to 40 with HIV.

The chain couples TRBV6-5 to TRBJ2-3; D possibly corresponds to TRBD2 (5 bases). The CDR3 runs to 13 residues. V lost 6 bases and J lost 7, with 14 bases in between. Germline values: CDR1 MNHEY, CDR2 SVGAGI. CDR3 in DNA: TGTGCCAGCAGCCCGGGCCCTAGCCATACGCAGTATTTT. It is translated as CASSPGPSHTQYF.

The chain uses TRBV5-4 and TRBJ2-1; D is ambiguous. This CDR3 spans 14 amino acids. Germline CDR1 is SGHNT and CDR2 is YYREEE (reference sequence). The germline V and J ends were trimmed by 2 bases and 0 bases, with 6 bases remaining between them. The CDR3 DNA sequence: TGTGCCAGCAGCTTCTCGGGCTCCTACAATGAGCAGTTCTTC. Its protein product is CASSFSGSYNEQFF.

The chain joins TRBV7-3 to TRBJ2-1, with 7 bases fitting TRBD2. V dropped 5 bases and J dropped 7; count of bases not matched to a gene: 11. CDR1 is SGHTA, CDR2 FQGTGA, per germline. The CDR3 length is 15 residues. The CDR3 nucleotides are TGTGCCAGCAGCCCAAAAACTAGCGTTCGGAATGAGCAGTTCTTC. Translated, it gives CASSPKTSVRNEQFF.

The chain couples TRBV4-2 to TRBJ2-3, with D possibly matching TRBD2 (5 bases). The CDR3 is made up of 15 amino acids. The germline gives CDR1 LGHNA, CDR2 YNFKEQ. V shed 1 base and J shed 1 base, with 9 bases lying between them. The CDR3 coding sequence is TGTGCCAGCAGCCAAGGAAGGCGGGGCACAGATACGCAGTATTTT. Its translation is CASSQGRRGTDTQYF.

The chain is built from TRBV13 and TRBJ2-1; 13 bases map to TRBD2. Germline V CDR1 and CDR2: PRHDT, FYEKMQ (reference sequence). The CDR3 runs to 15 residues. V trimming: 7 bases; J trimming: 7 bases; junction bases outside the gene matches: 7. CDR3 sequence: CASTLGTSGNNEQFF. The CDR3 bases are TGTGCCAGCACTCTCGGGACTAGCGGGAATAATGAGCAGTTCTTC.

The V gene is TRBV6-1, the J gene TRBJ2-7; D unclear. Deletions cut 1 base from V and 6 bases from J, with 10 bases between. The CDR3 sequence is 13 residues long. Germline V CDR1 and CDR2: MNHNS, SASEGT. The CDR3 protein is CASSEERTGEQYF. In DNA form, the CDR3 reads TGTGCCAGCAGTGAAGAAAGGACGGGCGAGCAGTACTTC.

V is TRBV27 and J is TRBJ2-7; TRBD1 matches at 9 bases. J gave up 6 bases and V 5 bases, and 11 bases lay outside the gene matches. This CDR3 is 15 amino acids long. Germline CDR1 MNHEY, CDR2 SMNVEV (reference sequence). CDR3: CASSVSGTGKSEQYF. CDR3 nucleotides: TGTGCCAGCAGTGTCTCCGGGACAGGGAAGAGCGAGCAGTACTTC.

The rearrangement joins TRBV10-3 to TRBJ2-3, with 11 bases that match TRBD2. The CDR3 totals 18 residues. CDR1 and CDR2 (germline): ENHRY, SYGVKD. Unmatched junction bases numbered 10, after V lost 0 bases and J lost 5 bases. The CDR3 DNA reads TGTGCCATCAGTGAGTCCACCATTAGCGGGGGGGCCGTAGATACGCAGTATTTT. Encoded protein: CAISESTISGGAVDTQYF.

This chain connects TRBV4-1 to TRBJ1-6; no reliable D call. The CDR3 loop spans 12 amino acids. Between the trimmed V and J ends, which lost 4 bases and 7 bases, there was a span of 5 bases. In germline, CDR1 is MGHRA, CDR2 YSYEKL. CDR3 nucleotide sequence: TGCGCCAGCAGCCTACAGAATTCACCCCTCCACTTT. It is translated as CASSLQNSPLHF.

V gene TRBV7-9 combines with J gene TRBJ1-1; TRBD1 agrees at 9 bases. The V gene's germline CDR1 is SEHNR and CDR2 FQNEAQ (reference sequence). V dropped 1 base and J dropped 7; count of bases not matched to a gene: 4. The length of the CDR3 is 14 residues. CDR3 sequence: CASSLVRQGGEAFF. The CDR3 region has the DNA TGTGCCAGCAGCTTAGTGCGACAGGGGGGTGAAGCTTTCTTT.

The chain carries TRBV11-2 and TRBJ2-7, with 11 positions matching TRBD2. CDR3 length: 16 residues. J lost 2 bases, V lost 5 bases, and 8 bases had no gene match. CDR1 is SGHAT and CDR2 is FQNNGV in the germline V gene. This chain's CDR3 is CASSLDLAGGPYEQYF. For the CDR3, the DNA is TGTGCCAGCAGCCTCGACCTAGCGGGAGGACCCTACGAGCAGTACTTC.

V usage is TRBV9 and J usage is TRBJ2-1; D may be TRBD2 (6 bases). There are 16 residues in the CDR3. The V end was cut by 2 bases, the J end by 8 bases, with 20 bases between. CDR1 is SGDLS and CDR2 is YYNGEE in the germline V gene. In DNA, the CDR3 is TGTGCCAGCAGCGTCCTTGGGACTGGCTCCTCTGATGAGCAGTTCTTC. This codes for CASSVLGTGSSDEQFF.

V and J are TRBV5-6 and TRBJ2-3, with D uncertain. CDR3 length equals 16 residues. The V gene's germline CDR1 is SGHDT and CDR2 YYEEEE. V gave up 0 bases and J gave up 0 bases, with 11 bases separating them. CDR3 nucleotide sequence: TGTGCCAGCAGCTTGGATGGGGTGACCAGCACAGATACGCAGTATTTT. Amino acids: CASSLDGVTSTDTQYF.

The V call is TRBV10-3, the J call TRBJ2-7; D is tentatively TRBD1 or TRBD2 (5 bases each). Looked up from germline, CDR1 is ENHRY and CDR2 is SYGVKD. The length of the CDR3 is 17 residues. The V and J ends lost 10 bases and 4 bases respectively, with 29 bases between them. As DNA, the CDR3 is TGTGCCACTTGGGACGCTCGGAAGGGAACTCAGACTTACGAGCAGTACTTC. It is translated as CATWDARKGTQTYEQYF.

The chain links TRBV7-9 to TRBJ2-5; D remains unclear. Per germline, CDR1 SEHNR and CDR2 FQNEAQ (reference sequence). This CDR3 is built from 12 residues. Trimming shortened V by 2 bases and J by 4 bases, and 5 bases separated the two germline ends. The CDR3 DNA is TGTGCCAGCAGCTTATCCTTAGAGACCCAGTACTTC. Amino acid sequence: CASSLSLETQYF.